A selection of T cell receptor beta chains follows, all from one sample in a study of monozygotic twins with inflammatory bowel disease. TCRdb reprocessed the 5' RACE reads and stores each CDR3 protein as one record, lacking DNA. The specimen's table records around 97,000 distinct CDR3 sequences. Sequenced material: blood. The receptors here all came from a human donor with ulcerative colitis or Crohn's disease, or a healthy co-twin of an affected twin (not recorded which). CDR3s include the opening cysteine and the closing phenylalanine or tryptophan.

length	V	J	CDR3
16	TRBV7-7	TRBJ2-5	CASSLSFSGGSETQYF
11	TRBV5-1	TRBJ2-7	CASSFAGEQYF
14	TRBV12-3/TRBV12-4	TRBJ2-1	CASSLGGGLNEQFF
13	TRBV10-3	TRBJ2-1	CAISESPPDEQFF
16	TRBV10-2	TRBJ2-2	CASNGPRPHDTGELFF
12	TRBV7-2	TRBJ1-4	CASSLVGEKLFF
13	TRBV7-9	TRBJ1-2	CASSGEMFYGYTF
16	TRBV7-9	TRBJ2-1	CASGGFFGINNNEQFF
16	TRBV28	TRBJ2-5	CASSSTGGRARETQYF
15	TRBV7-9	TRBJ1-6	CASSNIDRLNSPLHF
16	TRBV6-1	TRBJ2-3	CASSDGAGGLSDTQYF
14	TRBV25-1	TRBJ1-2	CASSGDRAVAGYTF
14	TRBV28	TRBJ2-1	CASTTGQAYNEQFF
13	TRBV9	TRBJ2-7	CASSPDQADEQYF